Listed below are T cell receptor beta chains from one sample, sequenced in a study of cytomegalovirus exposure and HLA in healthy donors. The assay was immunoSEQ multiplex PCR, and TCRdb's table has in-frame clones only and misses some. The data show around 170,000 clones, roughly 84% seen once. The source material was PBMCs. Every receptor here comes from a woman aged 45-65 years in good health and CMV-seropositive. CDR3s leave out the opening cysteine and the closing phenylalanine or tryptophan. Each record gives: J gene, D gene, V gene, CDR3 length, CDR3 protein. The D gene is left open where the match is weak.

TRBJ1-4 | NA | TRBV7-9 | 11 | ASSLAAKQELF
TRBJ2-3 | TRBD2 | TRBV7-2 | 17 | ASSPARAGGPLTTDTQY
TRBJ1-1 | TRBD1 | TRBV6-5 | 11 | ASSTTGDTEAF
TRBJ2-5 | NA | TRBV5-1 | 12 | ASSLASVAETQY
TRBJ2-3 | TRBD1 | TRBV7-2 | 14 | ASRLGQIIFTDTQY
TRBJ2-5 | NA | TRBV7-9 | 10 | ASSSGQETQY
TRBJ1-6 | TRBD1 | TRBV10-3 | 11 | ATGTGERSPLH
TRBJ2-1 | TRBD2 | TRBV30 | 11 | AWGAGGRDEQF
TRBJ2-3 | NA | TRBV27 | 10 | ASSSTVDTQY
TRBJ2-3 | NA | TRBV7-2 | 12 | ASSFRLGTDTQY
TRBJ2-1 | TRBD2 | TRBV19 | 14 | ASSIRVGGDYNEQF
TRBJ2-3 | TRBD1 | TRBV7-9 | 15 | AIPQIGTDLRTDTQY
TRBJ1-3 | NA | TRBV30 | 12 | ACQNGGSGNTIY
TRBJ1-2 | NA | TRBV19 | 13 | ASSIDGKGLYGYT
TRBJ1-1 | NA | TRBV4-3 | 11 | ASSQDNGRVAF
TRBJ2-3 | NA | TRBV28 | 11 | ASSSGVPDTQY
NA | NA | TRBV18 | 11 | TSSLSGSYEQY
TRBJ2-5 | TRBD2 | TRBV5-1 | 12 | ASSPPGGHETQY
TRBJ2-5 | TRBD2 | TRBV5-1 | 12 | ASSFSGGDETQY
TRBJ2-3 | NA | TRBV19 | 13 | ASSSPLAFTDTQY
TRBJ1-1 | TRBD1 | TRBV2 | 13 | ASSEAGADRGEAF
TRBJ2-7 | TRBD2 | TRBV4-3 | 14 | ASSQGSGGGGYEQY
TRBJ2-2 | TRBD1 | TRBV7-2 | 14 | ASSLPGQGVAGELF
TRBJ1-1 | NA | TRBV4-2 | 13 | ASSQGGGRDTEAF
TRBJ1-1 | NA | TRBV2 | 11 | ASSRTRNTEAF
TRBJ1-1 | NA | TRBV12-2 | 13 | ASRLEEETESGAF
TRBJ2-2 | NA | TRBV7-9 | 13 | ASSLAGGVTGELF
TRBJ2-1 | NA | TRBV27 | 11 | ASGPGWHNEQF
TRBJ1-5 | NA | TRBV4-3 | 13 | ASSQGQASNQPQH
TRBJ1-4 | NA | TRBV2 | 12 | ASSPGQPGEKLF
TRBJ2-7 | TRBD1 | TRBV5-1 | 13 | ASSLGDSNTYEQY
TRBJ2-3 | TRBD2 | TRBV4-3 | 13 | ASSQGLAVTDTQY
TRBJ2-2 | TRBD1 | TRBV2 | 13 | ASNTDRGRAGELF
TRBJ1-1 | NA | TRBV7-9 | 12 | ASTIDAGGTEAF
TRBJ2-1 | TRBD2 | TRBV4-3 | 17 | ASSQDRTPGGDYSNEQF
TRBJ2-7 | NA | TRBV11-2 | 12 | ASSLSRANDEQY
TRBJ1-2 | TRBD1 | TRBV6-5 | 11 | ASSLRGQYGYT
TRBJ2-3 | TRBD2 | TRBV9 | 15 | ASSVGVLAGGVDTQY
TRBJ1-1 | TRBD1 | TRBV18 | 13 | ASSQGTGGRTEAF
TRBJ1-1 | NA | TRBV27 | 13 | ASSLSAGQGTEAF
TRBJ2-5 | TRBD2 | TRBV7-9 | 16 | ASSGGGGGGTTLGEQY
TRBJ1-4 | TRBD1 | TRBV9 | 14 | ASSVTPQGKNEKLF
TRBJ1-1 | NA | TRBV27 | 12 | ASSSPERNTEAF
TRBJ2-3 | NA | TRBV10-3 | 13 | AINSPGTSTDTQY
TRBJ2-5 | NA | TRBV6-1 | 11 | ASSHTPQETQY
TRBJ2-7 | NA | TRBV7-9 | 9 | SSSFSYEQY
TRBJ2-6 | TRBD1 | TRBV9 | 16 | ASSETGGMAVGANVLT
TRBJ1-3 | TRBD1 | TRBV11-2 | 15 | ASSLRDRVLSGNTIY
TRBJ2-7 | NA | TRBV11-2 | 12 | ASSQRDFPYEQY
TRBJ2-7 | TRBD2 | TRBV6-6 | 13 | ASSYSAGGSGEQY
TRBJ2-3 | NA | TRBV10-1 | 14 | ASSGTPGGMADTQY
TRBJ1-3 | TRBD1 | TRBV12-5 | 12 | ASAGQVSGNTIY
TRBJ2-5 | NA | TRBV19 | 11 | ASSKEWKETQY
TRBJ2-5 | NA | TRBV29-1 | 10 | SVPGYQETQY
TRBJ2-5 | NA | TRBV7-2 | 11 | ASSPRYQETQY
TRBJ2-4 | TRBD1 | TRBV19 | 15 | ASSRWEGGGQENIQY
TRBJ2-1 | TRBD2 | TRBV7-3 | 13 | ASSSLAGAYNEQF
TRBJ2-2 | TRBD2 | TRBV5-1 | 13 | ASSLGGTSGGELF
TRBJ2-1 | NA | TRBV28 | 13 | ASTGGTSTHNEQF
TRBJ2-1 | NA | TRBV6-5 | 13 | ASSPAGLAFNEQF